The present entry profiles one T cell receptor beta chain with its context. The sample holds many counts of this clonotype. This clone's antigen is unknown. Base qualities are not provided; no much larger clone lies one nucleotide away. This entry belongs to a study of blood T cells in healthy people across ages (dated by TCRdb to the mid-2010s). Study-level background: In model experiments, roughly one uniquely barcoded TCR beta cDNA molecule per two T cells was captured by template switching. The study measured age-related changes in TCR beta repertoire diversity using deep sequencing normalized with unique cDNA molecular identifiers. Four age groups were formed from the donors: young (average 16 years), middle-aged (just under 40), aged (approximately 60) and long-lived (about 75). To avoid experimental bias, donors of different ages were spread randomly across the sequencing lanes. The study analyzed two additional independent replicas of 1 million unique cDNA reads from the same blood draw for two donors, one aged 18 to 30 and one aged 80 or older.

The CDR1 and CDR2 encoded by the germline V gene are SGHTA and FQGNSA. V is trimmed back by 5 bases and J by 4 bases, and the junction contains 8 bases that no gene match accounts for. The CDR3 holds 15 amino acids from the cysteine to the phenylalanine. The CDR3 DNA has 45 bases and is translated from base 1. The paper's findings and limits, for the study overall: Compared with the aged group, more naive CD4+ T cells, fewer expanded clones and increased TCR diversity were shown by the long-lived group, suggesting age selection. Observed TCR beta diversity per million T cells fell roughly linearly with age, and a significant reduction was already apparent by age roughly 41. Bulk unsorted PBMC profiling prevented conclusive comparison of naive and antigen-experienced compartments. Total diversity estimates from one million sequenced T cells were considered lower bounds and underestimates. Observed TCR beta diversity correlated strongly with the percentage of naive T cells measured by flow cytometry. Donor CMV infection status was unknown, potentially confounding age-related changes in expanded clonotypes.

Systemically healthy Caucasian individuals from Russia, around 39 in total and aged roughly 6 to 95 years, were included as donors. Each donor gave 9 to 10 milliliters of peripheral blood, collected into EDTA-treated Vacutainer tubes. Ficoll-Paque density-gradient centrifugation was used to isolate PBMCs, with at least 6.5 million per sample. Trizol reagent was used to extract total RNA from the PBMCs, yielding at least 6 micrograms per sample. The percentages of naive CD45RAhigh/CD27high T cells were determined by flow cytometry on a PBMC aliquot from every donor. Libraries came from 5' RACE. Reads for this sample came from an Illumina HiSeq 2500. The second PCR ran for roughly 6 to 11 cycles and used a J-beta primer mix along with a sample-barcoded 5' primer. A unique molecular identifier was introduced onto each TCR beta cDNA molecule by a template-switch 5' adaptor carrying 12 random nucleotides. Each sample yielded at least 3 million CDR3-containing paired-end reads. First-strand cDNA synthesis was performed from all RNA using the Mint cDNA synthesis kit, with priming by a TRBC-specific oligonucleotide. All cDNA was treated with uracil-DNA glycosylase and then went through a first 18-cycle PCR with the universal primers M1SS and BC2_uni_R. The published analysis was carried out like this. For normalization, 1 million high-quality reads, each with a distinct molecular identifier, were randomly selected from each sample. Instead of being binned into consensus sequences, reads with shared molecular identifiers were discarded. MiTCR, set to a Q25 quality threshold and the strictest error-elimination algorithm, was used for CDR3 identification, clonotype clustering and error correction. A nonparametric unseen species model with Euler transformation was used to estimate a lower bound on total TCR beta diversity. TCRdb passed the public sequencing reads through fastp at Q25 and MiXCR, retaining productive beta sequences. Under each unique CDR3 protein, matching rows form one entry showing the most common genes and DNA. V and J calls and clone size were set by TCRdb, not the authors. For this sample there are 650,000 to 700,000 distinct CDR3 sequences; 32% appear just once. The top ten constitute approximately 15% of the sample.

The sequence derives from a woman of 80 years or more in good health. Donor details come from another sample of the same person, matched by shared clones. The sample was blood. Here the chain combines TRBV7-2 and TRBJ2-7, with 10 junctional bases fitting TRBD1. The sequence in DNA is TGTGCCAGCAGCGACCGGGACAGGGGATGGTACGAGCAGTACTTC. This gives the protein CASSDRDRGWYEQYF.